The 5 T cell receptor beta chains listed next were all sequenced from one sample in a study of blood T cell repertoires in COVID-19. Profiled with immunoSEQ multiplex PCR; TCRdb holds only in-frame clones, not every one. The table lists under 300,000 clones, approximately 88% of them singletons. Input material: PBMCs or T cells enriched from blood (not recorded which). The receptors shown here come from a middle-aged woman who had recovered from COVID-19.

The J gene is TRBJ2-7, the V gene TRBV10-3; 11 bases map to TRBD1. V shed 10 bases and J 3 bases; nucleotides not matched to a gene: 5. Germline lookup yields CDR1 ENHRY and CDR2 SYGVKD. This CDR3 is built from 13 residues. The CDR3 spells CATEGQGDYEQYF. In nucleotides, the CDR3 is TGTGCCACCGAGGGACAGGGGGACTACGAGCAGTACTTC.

This rearrangement joins TRBV18 to TRBJ2-1, with D tentatively TRBD1 (5 bases). The CDR3 covers 15 residues. V gave up 4 bases and J gave up 1 base, with 11 bases separating them. Germline V gene lookup returns CDR1 KGHSH and CDR2 LQKENI. The CDR3 is CASSQDDRSYNEQFF. CDR3 nucleotide sequence: TGTGCCAGCTCACAAGATGACAGATCCTACAATGAGCAGTTCTTC.

The chain uses TRBV3-1 (or the pseudogene TRBV3-2) and TRBJ1-5; the D is unclear. The CDR3 totals 13 residues. Germline V gene lookup returns CDR1 LGHDT and CDR2 YNNKEL (reference sequence). Trimming took 5 bases from V and 1 from J, leaving 6 bases between them. Here the CDR3 DNA reads TGTGCCAGCAGCGGTCGGAGCAATCAGCCCCAGCATTTT. It encodes CASSGRSNQPQHF.

This chain uses TRBV3-1 (or the pseudogene TRBV3-2) with TRBJ2-7; TRBD2 is a possible D gene (6 bases). Germline-derived CDR1 and CDR2 are LGHDT and YNNKEL (reference sequence). The CDR3 contains 14 residues. V was pared by 3 bases and J by 3 bases, with 12 bases between. The CDR3 loop is CASSQRGGYYEQYF. The CDR3 DNA is TGTGCCAGCAGCCAGAGGGGAGGTTACTACGAGCAGTACTTC.

This clone showed up just once. J is TRBJ1-1 and V is TRBV11-2; 9 nucleotides align to TRBD1. This CDR3 region has 16 residues. The germline CDR1 and CDR2 sequences are SGHAT and FQNNGV. The trim removed 5 bases at V and 4 bases at J, leaving 11 bases unmatched. CDR3 sequence reads: CASSPLDRGFSTEAFF. CDR3 coding DNA: TGTGCCAGCAGCCCCCTTGACAGGGGGTTTAGCACTGAAGCTTTCTTT.